This is a list of T cell receptor beta chains from one sample in a study. TCRdb independently ran MiXCR on the RT-PCR reads; one entry per CDR3 protein. The sample shows more than 600,000 distinct CDR3 sequences, 11% to 15% of them seen only once. The sample comprised memory CD4+ T cells from blood. The receptors stem from a female donor in good health, serving as a healthy control. Both conserved end residues are part of each CDR3.

v_gene	j_gene	CDR3aa
TRBV27	TRBJ2-7	CASSLSGRSYF
TRBV20-1	TRBJ2-3	CSARTGLAPDTQYF
TRBV20-1	TRBJ1-2	CSASLVVGYTF
TRBV7-2	TRBJ1-5	CASSLDLGASYSNQPQHF
TRBV27	TRBJ2-5	CASGPTMRGPKETQYF
TRBV14	TRBJ2-7	CASSLALGSEQYF
TRBV5-8	TRBJ2-4	CASSLGQWIKNIQYF
TRBV12-3/TRBV12-4	TRBJ2-2	CASSLSSGQGELFF
TRBV20-1	TRBJ2-2	CSARPSGRTGELFF
TRBV18	TRBJ1-2	CASSPELYGYTF
TRBV4-2	TRBJ1-2	CASSQDPGQNYGYTF
TRBV14	TRBJ2-3	CASSPGLAGAIPFTDTQYF
TRBV19	TRBJ1-1	CASSIDGRNTEAFF
TRBV5-1	TRBJ2-7	CASSPTQSFSEQYF
TRBV12-3/TRBV12-4	TRBJ2-7	CASRTSRQMGEQYF
TRBV23-1	TRBJ2-1	CAIMGHRNEQFF